Below, 10 T cell receptor beta chains from the same sample are listed, as sequenced in a study of cytomegalovirus exposure and HLA in healthy donors. A multiplex PCR was run with 60 Vbeta primers and 13 Jbeta primers. Clones were read by immunoSEQ multiplex PCR, and TCRdb kept only the in-frame ones, dropping some. The sample holds 150,000 to 200,000 clones; 80% are singletons and the top ten take under 7.5%. The source material was PBMCs. The source is a man aged 25 to 40 in good health and CMV-seropositive.

This clone appeared once. The chain couples TRBV9 to TRBJ2-7, with TRBD2 identical over 7 bases. The CDR3 contains 16 residues. J lost 0 bases, V lost 0 bases, and 6 bases had no gene match. Germline lookup yields CDR1 SGDLS and CDR2 YYNGEE. The CDR3 sequence is CASSVGDRGSSYEQYF. Written as DNA, the CDR3 is TGTGCCAGCAGCGTAGGAGACCGCGGGAGCTCCTACGAGCAGTACTTC.

The CDR3 spells CASTPKGAGTEAFF. The DNA of the CDR3 is TGTGCCAGCACCCCAAAGGGGGCTGGGACTGAAGCTTTCTTT. V and J are TRBV27 and TRBJ1-1; 7 bases line up with TRBD1. Per germline, CDR1 MNHEY and CDR2 SMNVEV (reference sequence). CDR3 size: 14 residues. Trimming cost V 7 bases and J 5 bases; bases outside gene matches: 10.

V gene TRBV7-9 combines with J gene TRBJ2-2, with a possible D match to TRBD2 (5 bases). V gave up 2 bases and J gave up 6 bases, with 19 bases separating them. The CDR3 totals 17 residues. CDR1 SEHNR and CDR2 FQNEAQ come from the germline V gene (reference sequence). CDR3 residues: CASSLTATMGNPGELFF. The CDR3 coding sequence is TGTGCCAGCAGCTTAACTGCGACTATGGGAAACCCCGGGGAGCTGTTTTTT.

The rearrangement links TRBV4-1 to TRBJ2-1, with 10 positions matching TRBD1. The CDR3 totals 17 residues. Germline CDR1 and CDR2: MGHRA and YSYEKL. The ends lost 0 bases at V and 0 bases at J; junction bases unmatched: 2. The CDR3 region has the DNA TGCGCCAGCAGCCAAGACCGGGACAGGGGCTCCTACAATGAGCAGTTCTTC. It is translated as CASSQDRDRGSYNEQFF.

J is TRBJ1-4 and V is TRBV5-4; the D gene is possibly TRBD1 (5 bases). Trimming left V 0 bases short and J 2 bases short, with 8 bases between. CDR1 is SGHNT and CDR2 is YYREEE in the germline V gene (reference sequence). The CDR3 has 15 residues. This chain's CDR3 is CASSLEGTTNEKLFF. In DNA, the CDR3 is TGTGCCAGCAGCTTGGAGGGGACTACTAATGAAAAACTGTTTTTT.

V and J are TRBV29-1 and TRBJ2-7; D uncertain. The germline V gene has CDR1 SQVTM and CDR2 ANQGSEA. With 2 bases removed from V and 0 bases from J, the gap between germline ends came to 8 bases. CDR3 size: 13 residues. Written as DNA, the CDR3 is TGCAGCGTTGAACAGGTTATCTCCTACGAGCAGTACTTC. It translates to CSVEQVISYEQYF.

Regarding this clone: The junction does not match germline at one end; this may be a read error. The chain uses TRBV7-9 and TRBJ2-1; no firm D call. Germline V CDR1 and CDR2: SEHNR, FQNEAQ (reference sequence). The length of the CDR3 is 14 residues. This CDR3 reads CSSSLGSPPTEQFF. The CDR3 nucleotides read TGTTCCAGCAGCTTGGGCAGCCCACCTACTGAGCAGTTCTTC.

The gene calls are TRBV19 and TRBJ1-1; 8 bases fit TRBD1. V gave up 2 bases and J gave up 3 bases; unmatched junction bases: 5. The CDR3 consists of 15 residues. Germline lookup yields CDR1 LNHDA and CDR2 SQIVND (reference sequence). The CDR3: CASSIRGQVDTEAFF. The CDR3 DNA sequence: TGTGCCAGTAGTATAAGGGGACAGGTAGACACTGAAGCTTTCTTT.

V and J are TRBV6-5 and TRBJ1-5; D is possibly TRBD1 (6 bases). With 2 bases removed from V and 4 bases from J, the gap between germline ends came to 15 bases. Germline loops: CDR1 MNHEY, CDR2 SVGAGI. The CDR3 sequence is 16 residues long. The CDR3 DNA follows: TGTGCCAGCAGTTACCCCCACAGGGAAGGTAATCAGCCCCAGCATTTT. Its translation: CASSYPHREGNQPQHF.

The table lists this clone with a few counts. The rearrangement uses TRBV7-9 and TRBJ2-6, with a weak D call TRBD1 (7 bases). V lost 5 bases and J lost 4, with 12 bases in between. The germline V gene has CDR1 SEHNR and CDR2 FQNEAQ (reference sequence). CDR3 length: 15 residues. The CDR3 DNA follows: TGTGCCAGCAGCCTCAGGGGGGCGGGGGCCAACGTCCTGACTTTC. Protein: CASSLRGAGANVLTF.